This entry features one T cell receptor (beta chain) sequence. The V and J ends lost 4 bases and 1 base respectively, with 23 bases between them. This CDR3 spans 19 amino acids. Looked up from germline, CDR1 is MNHEY and CDR2 is SMNVEV (reference sequence). The data were obtained in a study of metastatic and nonmetastatic thyroid tumors. Per the original methods: Clinicopathological groups differed in CDR3, with these differences serving to build a distant-metastasis classifier for papillary thyroid cancer. TCRdb called clones again from the PCR reads with MiXCR. It is TCRdb's table, rather than the study itself, that gives the V and J calls and clone size. The sample lists about 41,000 clones, approximately 24% occurring once. Thyroid surgery was preceded by no treatment in any patient.

The receptor comes from a female donor with papillary thyroid cancer or a benign thyroid nodule (not recorded which). Some clones in this sample may be carry-over from other donors' samples. This chain joins TRBV27 and TRBJ1-5; possibly TRBD1 for D (5 bases). Sequencing was carried out using tumor tissue. The CDR3 DNA is TGTGCCAGCAGTTCGGGGGGGTGGTGGGCGAGGGGCAGCAATCAGCCCCAGCATTTT. Its translation: CASSSGGWWARGSNQPQHF.